The rows below give T cell receptor beta chains drawn from one sample of a study of blood T cell repertoires in COVID-19. Repertoires were generated with immunoSEQ multiplex PCR, while TCRdb's copy carries only in-frame clones and drops some. This table has 200,000 or so clones, around nine tenths appearing once. Sequenced sample: PBMCs or T cells enriched from blood (not recorded which). All receptors derive from a man aged 25 to 45 who had recovered from COVID-19. Each CDR3 is given with its conserved first and last residue. A D gene is named only where the DNA matches it firmly. Clone sizes are given selectively: once, few, many, or a class where the clone is expanded.

CASSPGQGIREKLFF	TGTGCCAGCAGCCCCGGACAGGGGATACGGGAAAAACTGTTTTTT	15	few	TRBV9	TRBJ1-4	TRBD1
CSVELGITEFF	TGCAGCGTTGAACTGGGTATAACAGAGTTCTTC	11	-	TRBV29-1	TRBJ2-1	-
CASSHNQLSRGGADTQYF	TGTGCCAGCAGCCATAATCAATTATCCAGGGGTGGGGCAGATACGCAGTATTTT	18	-	TRBV7-9	TRBJ2-3	-
CASSLGGLTNTGELFF	TGTGCCAGCAGCTTAGGGGGGCTCACGAACACCGGGGAGCTGTTTTTT	16	-	TRBV7-9	TRBJ2-2	-
CASSSRAGGTEAFF	TGTGCCAGCAGCTCCAGGGCAGGGGGTACTGAAGCTTTCTTT	14	-	TRBV7-8	TRBJ1-1	TRBD1
CASSIGLRAPSYEQYF	TGTGCCAGTAGTATAGGTCTCAGGGCCCCAAGCTACGAGCAGTACTTC	16	-	TRBV19	TRBJ2-7	-
CSGRLANKNIQYF	TGCAGCGGTAGACTAGCCAACAAAAACATTCAGTACTTC	13	-	TRBV29-1	TRBJ2-4	TRBD2
CASSQSTRGLQGGYTF	TGTGCCAGCAGCCAGAGCACCAGGGGGCTACAGGGTGGCTACACCTTC	16	few	TRBV3-1/TRBV3-2	TRBJ1-2	TRBD1
CASSLDWPQPYEQYF	TGTGCCAGCAGCTTAGATTGGCCGCAACCCTACGAGCAGTACTTC	15	-	TRBV7-9	TRBJ2-7	-
CASSELTGAVGQPQHF	TGTGCCAGCAGTGAATTGACAGGGGCGGTCGGCCAGCCCCAGCATTTT	16	-	TRBV6-1	TRBJ1-5	TRBD1
CASSQQLGQGHTEAFF	TGTGCCAGCAGCCAACAGCTCGGACAGGGACACACTGAAGCTTTCTTT	16	-	TRBV3-1/TRBV3-2	TRBJ1-1	TRBD1
CASSSHSYEQYF	TGTGCCAGCAGTTCCCACAGCTACGAGCAGTACTTC	12	once	TRBV28	TRBJ2-7	-
CASMSQGYSFYEQYF	TGTGCCAGCATGAGTCAGGGTTACTCTTTCTACGAGCAGTACTTC	15	-	TRBV28	TRBJ2-7	-
CASSRLPGLPREKLFF	TGTGCCAGCAGCCGGTTACCGGGACTCCCTCGAGAAAAACTGTTTTTT	16	-	TRBV14	TRBJ1-4	-